What follows describes a single T cell receptor beta chain. Antigen specificity is unknown. Germline-derived CDR1 and CDR2 are MDHEN and SYDVKM. Deletions cut 5 bases from V and 5 bases from J, with 14 bases between. The CDR3 spans 14 residues. This entry belongs to a study of shared clonotypes between healthy human individuals. The study's findings and limits: Researchers found naive subsets generally carried larger estimated richness than memory subsets.

It was 200 to 250 ng DNA, 28,000 or so T cell genomes, that sorted-subset replicate PCRs used. Measured with immunoSEQ multiplex PCR; TCRdb has only the in-frame clones, and not every one. The sample records a few million clones, approximately 90% being singletons. This TCR derives from a man between 18 and 35 years old in good health. The material sequenced was naive CD4+ T cells sorted from blood. The subset is: CD45RA+ positively selected. The chain links TRBV28 to TRBJ2-3; weak D call: TRBD2 (7 bases). CDR3 region: CASSTRGGLDTQYF. The CDR3 DNA reads as TGTGCCAGCAGTACGAGGGGGGGTTTAGATACGCAGTATTTT.